This T cell receptor beta chain was sequenced for a study of vaccination and CD4 T cells after COVID-19. Study as a whole: Convalescent donors: six male, four female; seven Caucasian, two Asian, one multiracial, two Hispanic. Three convalescent patients were sampled post-vaccination (at day 14 and at days 161 to 241).

With regard to this clonotype: Its antigen is not known.

The time point: late sampling 161 to 241 days after vaccination in three convalescent patients. Treatment indicated: 10-day PBMC culture with coronavirus spike peptide pools or control peptides (ViraFEST assay). Replacement of half the medium with fresh IL-2 medium took place on days 3 and 7. Germline CDR1 MRHNA, CDR2 SNTAGT. This CDR3 spans 16 amino acids. The V and J ends lost 4 bases and 0 bases respectively, with 16 bases between them. Once obtained from cultured CD4+ T cells, the DNA was sequenced using the Oncomine TCR Beta short-read assay. TCRdb called the PCR reads again in MiXCR, with one record for every CDR3 protein. Of some 15,000 distinct CDR3 sequences in the sample, roughly half were seen once.

This rearrangement joins TRBV6-4 to TRBJ2-7; perhaps TRBD2 as D (6 bases). The sample here was CD4+ T cells from blood, cultured in vitro, taken about 7 months after SARS-CoV-2 vaccination. This TCR was sampled from a human donor who had recovered from COVID-19. The CDR3 coding sequence is TGTGCCAGCAGTGGGTTCAGAGCGGGCGGCTCCTACGAGCAGTACTTC. This translates into CASSGFRAGGSYEQYF.